Listed below are T cell receptor beta chains from one sample, sequenced in a study of shared clonotypes between healthy human individuals. Only in-frame clones appear in the TCRdb table, and some are missing; sequencing was by immunoSEQ multiplex PCR. The profile shows around 1.5 million clones, 95% to 99% of them singletons. The source material was naive CD4+ T cells sorted from blood. The receptors derive from a man aged 25-40 years in good health. Each CDR3 is given with its conserved first and last residue. Fields, in order: V gene, D gene, J gene, clone size, CDR3 protein, CDR3 DNA. D genes are given only for firm matches. Size is omitted from some rows. Given values are once, few, many or a class for expanded clones.

>TRBV7-2|TRBD1|TRBJ2-5|NA
CASRTGQGQETQYF
TGTGCCAGCAGGACCGGACAGGGGCAAGAGACCCAGTACTTC
>TRBV7-3|NA|TRBJ2-2|NA
CASSLIAFSGELFF
TGTGCCAGCAGCTTAATAGCGTTCTCCGGGGAGCTGTTTTTT
>TRBV5-1|NA|TRBJ2-1|NA
CASSSRQSYNEQFF
TGCGCCAGCAGCTCGCGACAGTCCTACAATGAGCAGTTCTTC
>TRBV9|TRBD1|TRBJ1-2|NA
CASSVDRGTTNYGYTF
TGTGCCAGCAGCGTTGACAGGGGTACCACTAACTATGGCTACACCTTC
>TRBV19|NA|TRBJ2-7|NA
CASSSHGRGRDYEQYF
TGTGCCAGTAGCTCTCACGGACGGGGGCGAGACTACGAGCAGTACTTC
>TRBV5-1|NA|TRBJ1-5|NA
CASSAPSGEQPQHF
TGCGCCAGCAGCGCCCCGAGTGGGGAACAGCCCCAGCATTTT
>TRBV27|TRBD1|TRBJ2-7|NA
CASSPSGQGRHEQYF
TGTGCCAGCAGTCCTTCGGGACAGGGTCGTCACGAGCAGTACTTC
>TRBV4-1|NA|TRBJ1-2|NA
CASSQLGTSYGYTF
TGCGCCAGCAGCCAACTTGGGACAAGCTATGGCTACACCTTC
>TRBV2|NA|TRBJ2-5|NA
CASSAGVQETQYF
TGTGCCAGCAGCGCAGGCGTCCAAGAGACCCAGTACTTC
>TRBV19|TRBD2|TRBJ2-1|NA
CASQGGNEQFF
TGTGCCAGCCAGGGAGGGAATGAGCAGTTCTTC
>TRBV5-1|TRBD1|TRBJ1-1|NA
CASSQRARDRGPGTEAFF
TGCGCCAGCAGCCAACGCGCCCGGGACAGGGGGCCGGGCACTGAAGCTTTCTTT
>TRBV5-1|TRBD1|TRBJ1-2|once
CASSLTGTAPGYTF
TGCGCCAGCAGCTTAACCGGGACAGCCCCTGGCTACACCTTC
>TRBV29-1|NA|TRBJ2-4|NA
CSVERPGSAKNIQYF
TGCAGCGTTGAACGGCCGGGTTCAGCCAAAAACATTCAGTACTTC
>TRBV27|TRBD2|TRBJ2-7|NA
CASSSAGRRGGYEQYF
TGTGCCAGCAGTTCGGCCGGGAGGAGGGGCGGCTACGAGCAGTACTTC
>TRBV5-4|NA|TRBJ2-7|NA
CASSPRTGQEQYF
TGTGCCAGCAGCCCTCGAACAGGGCAAGAGCAGTACTTC
>TRBV19|NA|TRBJ2-1|NA
CASGGILENEQFF
TGTGCCAGTGGAGGGATCCTGGAGAATGAGCAGTTCTTC
>TRBV2|NA|TRBJ2-1|NA
CASRGGSSYNEQFF
TGTGCCAGCAGGGGAGGAAGCTCCTACAATGAGCAGTTCTTC
>TRBV5-1|NA|TRBJ2-7|NA
CASSSTGTSNYEQYF
TGCGCCAGCAGCTCGACCGGGACCTCGAACTACGAGCAGTACTTC
>TRBV5-5|NA|TRBJ2-5|NA
CASSFWGAGQETQYF
TGTGCCAGCAGCTTTTGGGGAGCCGGTCAAGAGACCCAGTACTTC
>TRBV28|TRBD2|TRBJ2-3|NA
CASSNPRGLAGGRTQYF
TGTGCCAGCAGTAATCCCCGGGGACTAGCGGGAGGGAGAACGCAGTATTTT
>TRBV18|NA|TRBJ1-3|NA
CASSPPNGLEPSGNTIYF
TGTGCCAGCTCACCCCCGAATGGGTTGGAGCCCTCTGGAAACACCATATATTTT
>TRBV12-5|TRBD1|TRBJ1-2|once
CASGLVLDRAPHYGYTF
TGTGCTAGTGGTTTGGTCCTGGACAGGGCGCCCCACTATGGCTACACCTTC
>TRBV4-3|NA|TRBJ2-1|NA
CASSQDEAGDNEQFF
TGCGCCAGCAGCCAAGATGAAGCAGGGGACAATGAGCAGTTCTTC
>TRBV11-2|NA|TRBJ2-3|NA
CASSPILLGNTQYF
TGTGCCAGCAGCCCTATATTATTAGGGAATACGCAGTATTTT
>TRBV7-2|TRBD1|TRBJ2-7|NA
CASSLEGAYEQYF
TGTGCCAGCAGTCTAGAGGGGGCGTACGAGCAGTACTTC
>TRBV5-4|TRBD2|TRBJ2-1|NA
CASSPRTSGRIEQFF
TGTGCCAGCAGCCCCCGGACTAGCGGGAGGATTGAGCAGTTCTTC
>TRBV4-1|NA|TRBJ2-2|NA
CASSDDPGGELFF
TGCGCCAGCAGCGACGACCCCGGCGGGGAGCTGTTTTTT
>TRBV5-1|TRBD2|TRBJ2-7|NA
CASSDRLAGATYEQYF
TGCGCCAGCAGCGACCGACTAGCGGGAGCAACCTACGAGCAGTACTTC
>TRBV6-5|NA|TRBJ2-1|NA
CASSYAGSSYNEQFF
TGTGCCAGCAGTTACGCCGGGAGCTCCTACAATGAGCAGTTCTTC
>TRBV9|TRBD1|TRBJ2-1|NA
CASSAGQGAVNEQFF
TGTGCCAGCAGCGCGGGACAGGGGGCGGTAAATGAGCAGTTCTTC
>TRBV11-2|TRBD1|TRBJ1-5|NA
CASSLGDSGMLAQHF
TGTGCCAGCAGCTTAGGGGACAGTGGGATGTTGGCCCAGCATTTT
>TRBV5-5|TRBD1|TRBJ1-2|NA
CASADRLNYGYTF
TGTGCCAGCGCGGACAGGCTAAACTATGGCTACACCTTC
>TRBV5-4|NA|TRBJ2-5|NA
CASSRLVGARETQYF
TGTGCCAGCAGCCGACTAGTAGGGGCTCGGGAGACCCAGTACTTC
>TRBV10-3|TRBD1|TRBJ1-2|once
CAISELARGPGYTF
TGTGCCATCAGTGAGCTCGCCAGGGGGCCCGGCTACACCTTC
>TRBV5-6|NA|TRBJ1-4|NA
CASSLDRANEKLFF
TGTGCCAGCAGCTTGGACAGAGCTAATGAAAAACTGTTTTTT
>TRBV7-2|NA|TRBJ1-2|NA
CASSLAAKQYHYGYTF
TGTGCCAGCAGCTTAGCGGCCAAACAATACCACTATGGCTACACCTTC
>TRBV7-9|NA|TRBJ1-5|NA
CASGSGGNQPQHF
TGTGCCAGCGGTTCGGGAGGCAATCAGCCCCAGCATTTT
>TRBV6-1|TRBD2|TRBJ2-7|NA
CASSPLGGSSYEQYF
TGTGCCAGCAGTCCCCTGGGCGGGAGCTCCTACGAGCAGTACTTC
>TRBV18|NA|TRBJ2-7|NA
CASSTAHPYEQYF
TGTGCCAGCTCGACTGCCCACCCCTACGAGCAGTACTTC
>TRBV7-2|NA|TRBJ2-1|NA
CASSLGAGDTSGLRNEQFF
TGTGCCAGCAGCCTTGGCGCGGGGGACACCTCGGGACTACGCAATGAGCAGTTCTTC
>TRBV7-8|NA|TRBJ1-4|once
CASSLKVRQGNEKLFF
TGTGCCAGCAGCTTAAAAGTCCGGCAGGGGAATGAAAAACTGTTTTTT
>TRBV27|TRBD1|TRBJ1-2|NA
CASSLSTGVGAGYTF
TGTGCCAGCAGTTTATCGACAGGGGTAGGGGCTGGCTACACCTTC
>TRBV14|NA|TRBJ1-5|NA
CASSQGAYQPQHF
TGTGCCAGCAGCCAAGGGGCTTATCAGCCCCAGCATTTT
>TRBV7-2|NA|TRBJ2-7|NA
CASSLVIRGGYEQYF
TGTGCCAGCAGCTTAGTTATCAGGGGAGGGTACGAGCAGTACTTC
>TRBV6-5|NA|TRBJ2-3|once
CASSERVSTDTQYF
TGTGCCAGCAGTGAGCGGGTTAGCACAGATACGCAGTATTTT
>TRBV6-5|TRBD1|TRBJ1-2|NA
CASSSPGTGLYGYTF
TGTGCCAGCAGTTCCCCCGGGACAGGGCTCTATGGCTACACCTTC
>TRBV29-1|NA|TRBJ2-7|NA
CSAHSGHSYEQYF
TGCAGCGCCCATTCGGGACACTCCTACGAGCAGTACTTC
>TRBV9|TRBD1|TRBJ2-5|NA
CASSARDRGGETQYF
TGTGCCAGCAGCGCCCGGGACAGGGGGGGAGAGACCCAGTACTTC
>TRBV29-1|TRBD2|TRBJ2-1|NA
CSVDRAGGVSSYNEQFF
TGCAGCGTTGACCGAGCGGGAGGAGTAAGCTCCTACAATGAGCAGTTCTTC
>TRBV7-2|TRBD2|TRBJ2-5|NA
CASSRELAGGLKTQYF
TGTGCCAGCAGCAGAGAACTAGCGGGAGGGCTAAAGACCCAGTACTTC
>TRBV19|NA|TRBJ1-5|NA
CASSDYAVGNQPQHF
TGTGCCAGTAGTGACTATGCTGTTGGCAATCAGCCCCAGCATTTT
>TRBV19|TRBD2|TRBJ2-2|NA
CASSTKGLAGPNTGELFF
TGTGCCAGTAGTACAAAGGGGCTAGCGGGACCTAACACCGGGGAGCTGTTTTTT
>TRBV28|TRBD1|TRBJ2-7|NA
CASTPEDRGLYEQYF
TGTGCCAGCACCCCCGAGGACAGGGGGCTCTACGAGCAGTACTTC